The entry below describes one TCR beta chain. The germline V gene has CDR1 LGHDT and CDR2 YNNKEL (reference sequence). Deletions cut 1 base from V and 3 bases from J, with 13 bases between. This CDR3 is built from 15 residues. Primed by a sample-barcoded 5' primer and a J-beta primer mix, a second PCR proceeded for about 6 to 12 cycles. Each single sample gave us at least 2.5 million CDR3-containing paired-end reads. TCRdb re-called the 5' RACE reads through MiXCR, storing one row per CDR3 protein. The table has 800,000 to 1,000,000 distinct CDR3 sequences, about 48% seen once. The study drew donors from healthy Caucasian individuals in Russia aged about 6 to 95. This sample stems from a study of blood T cells in healthy people across ages.

The source is a man aged 30 to 45 in good health. This chain joins TRBV3-1 and TRBJ2-7, with D possibly being TRBD2 (7 bases). Source material: blood. CDR3 sequence reads: CASSQGRGAFYEQYF. The DNA of the CDR3 is TGTGCCAGCAGCCAAGGCCGGGGGGCATTCTACGAGCAGTACTTC.